The clone carrying this TCR beta chain was observed at least ten times. Its matching antigen is unknown. Trimming took 5 bases from V and 4 from J, leaving 10 bases between them. Per the germline V gene, CDR1 is MNHEY and CDR2 is SVGEGT. The CDR3 spans 13 residues. This record comes from a study of T cells in Graves' hyperthyroidism and ophthalmopathy. Study results and limitations: Stable hyperthyroidism and ophthalmopathy were separated using 13 V-J signatures.

From RNA transcripts, TCR beta CDR3 regions were amplified. The primer set for the first-round RT-PCR of the TCR CDR3 was HTBI. TCRdb reanalysed the multiplex PCR reads using MiXCR and keeps one entry per CDR3 protein. The sample shows 250,000 to 300,000 distinct CDR3 sequences, 10% to 15% of them seen only once. The blood was taken when hyperthyroidism was first diagnosed, before any ophthalmopathy symptoms showed up. The chain carries TRBV6-2 or TRBV6-3 and TRBJ2-3; D possibly corresponds to TRBD1 (5 bases). The clonotype originates from a woman aged 30 to 39 with Graves' hyperthyroidism that later progressed to Graves' ophthalmopathy. What was sequenced was blood. The CDR3 sequence is CASSQEGADTQYF. Here the CDR3 DNA reads TGTGCCAGCAGTCAGGAAGGGGCAGATACGCAGTATTTT.